This TCR beta chain was captured in a study of multiple sclerosis patients with progressive multifocal leukoencephalopathy. Study-wide results and caveats: TRBV and TRBJ usage showed no common pattern when PML developed. It is unclear whether the findings reflect JC virus infection or general immunocompromise.

In germline, CDR1 is SGHNT, CDR2 YYREEE (reference sequence). The CDR3 consists of 14 residues. Trimming at V came to 2 bases and at J to 1 base, leaving 0 bases not matched to a gene. As concerns this clone: Its antigen is still unknown.

Described time point: before natalizumab initiation. Before the first natalizumab infusion, T0 blood samples were taken. Every PCR reaction included synthetic inline CDR3 controls for all V-J pairings. Method: immunoSEQ multiplex PCR; TCRdb's copy keeps in-frame clones and lacks some. The sample yields more than 30,000 clones, almost 95% seen once. This TCR was sampled from a man between 25 and 39 years old with multiple sclerosis. The source material was PBMCs. The chain uses TRBV5-4 and TRBJ2-4; 7 bases are shared with TRBD1. CDR3 sequence (DNA): TGTGCCAGCAGCTTACAGGGGGCCAAAAACATTCAGTACTTC. It translates to CASSLQGAKNIQYF.